These T cell receptor beta chains were read from a single sample in a study of OX40 agonist ivuxolimab in advanced cancers. Some clones are missing from TCRdb's copy, which holds only in-frame ones; the method was immunoSEQ multiplex PCR. The table includes tens of thousands of clones, 60% to 80% detected once. The sequencing used CD4+ or CD8+ T cells sorted from blood, collected in a trial of the OX40 agonist ivuxolimab. The receptor set was obtained from an adult with an advanced solid tumor such as melanoma, head and neck, liver or kidney cancer. Each CDR3 is given with its conserved first and last residue. A D gene is named only where the DNA matches it firmly. Some rows have no size entry. The others give once, few or many, or a class for an expanded clone.

size: .
V: TRBV7-2
D: .
J: TRBJ2-3
DNA: TGTGCCAGCAGCCCACGGTCAAATAGTGCAGATACGCAGTATTTT
CDR3: CASSPRSNSADTQYF

size: .
V: TRBV6-5
D: TRBD1
J: TRBJ2-2
DNA: TGTGCCAGCTACCACAGGGGGATGAACACCGGGGAGCTGTTTTTT
CDR3: CASYHRGMNTGELFF

size: .
V: TRBV9
D: TRBD2
J: TRBJ2-3
DNA: TGTGCCAGCAGCGTAGGGACTAGCGGTAGCACAGATACGCAGTATTTT
CDR3: CASSVGTSGSTDTQYF

size: few
V: TRBV29-1
D: .
J: TRBJ2-1
DNA: TGCAGCGTTGTGGGTACCTACGGACAGTTCTTC
CDR3: CSVVGTYGQFF

size: .
V: TRBV5-5
D: TRBD1
J: TRBJ1-5
DNA: TGTGCCAGCAGCTTGGTGGGGACAGGGGGTTTATTCCAGCCCCAGCATTTT
CDR3: CASSLVGTGGLFQPQHF

size: few
V: TRBV4-2
D: TRBD1
J: TRBJ2-7
DNA: TGTGCCAGCAGCCAGATTTCAGCCGGGACAGGGGTAGGCGAGCAGTACTTC
CDR3: CASSQISAGTGVGEQYF

size: few
V: TRBV7-7
D: .
J: TRBJ1-5
DNA: TGTGCCAGCAGCACGGGACCGAATCAGCCCCAGCATTTT
CDR3: CASSTGPNQPQHF

size: once
V: TRBV6-8
D: .
J: TRBJ2-4
DNA: TGTGCCAGCAGTTGGCAAAACATTCAGTACTTC
CDR3: CASSWQNIQYF

size: once
V: TRBV12-2
D: .
J: TRBJ1-1
DNA: TGTGCAAGTCGCTTCGGGATACAAACAACCGAAGCTTTCTTT
CDR3: CASRFGIQTTEAFF

size: once
V: TRBV5-4
D: .
J: TRBJ2-7
DNA: TGTGCCAGCAGCCAAGATAAGGGCGACCGCTACGAGCAGTACTTC
CDR3: CASSQDKGDRYEQYF

size: .
V: TRBV4-3
D: .
J: TRBJ1-4
DNA: TGCGCCAGCAGCCAAGTCGAACAGGGTCGGGAAAAACTGTTTTTT
CDR3: CASSQVEQGREKLFF

size: .
V: TRBV19
D: TRBD2
J: TRBJ2-1
DNA: TGTGCCAGTAGTATAGTAGCCGGACTAGCAAGTGAGCAGTTCTTC
CDR3: CASSIVAGLASEQFF

size: once
V: TRBV6-4
D: TRBD1
J: TRBJ2-7
DNA: TGTGCCAGCAGCTGGGGACAGGGGTACGAGCAGTACTTC
CDR3: CASSWGQGYEQYF

size: .
V: TRBV30
D: .
J: TRBJ1-5
DNA: TGTGCCTGGAGTGTACAAGGGTGGTTTCAGCCCCAGCATTTT
CDR3: CAWSVQGWFQPQHF

size: .
V: TRBV5-1
D: TRBD2
J: TRBJ2-1
DNA: TGCGCCAGCAGCTTGGTAGCGGGTCTCTCCTACAATGAGCAGTTCTTC
CDR3: CASSLVAGLSYNEQFF

size: .
V: TRBV15
D: TRBD2
J: TRBJ2-1
DNA: TGTGCCACCAGCAGAGTGGGGGGGTTCTACAATGAGCAGTTCTTC
CDR3: CATSRVGGFYNEQFF

size: few
V: TRBV6-1
D: .
J: TRBJ1-1
DNA: TGTGCCAGCAGCTACGGGGGGACTGAAGCTTTCTTT
CDR3: CASSYGGTEAFF

size: few
V: TRBV6-5
D: .
J: TRBJ1-2
DNA: TGTGCCAGCAGTCCCTCCCAGGGGACCCCCTATGGCTACACCTTC
CDR3: CASSPSQGTPYGYTF

size: .
V: TRBV5-4
D: TRBD2
J: TRBJ2-3
DNA: TGTGCCAGCAGCACGAGACTAGCGGGAGCTATGCAGTATTTT
CDR3: CASSTRLAGAMQYF

size: .
V: TRBV5-6
D: TRBD1
J: TRBJ2-5
DNA: TGTGCCAGCAGCTCATGGGACAGGGGCACTGAGACCCAGTACTTC
CDR3: CASSSWDRGTETQYF

size: .
V: TRBV11-2
D: .
J: TRBJ2-7
DNA: TGTGCCAGCAGCTTAGGGTCTTGGCTCGAGCAGTACTTC
CDR3: CASSLGSWLEQYF

size: .
V: TRBV28
D: .
J: TRBJ1-5
DNA: TGTGCCAGCAGTTTTGGGCAGGAGGGCGGTCAGCCCCAGCATTTT
CDR3: CASSFGQEGGQPQHF

size: once
V: TRBV2
D: TRBD1
J: TRBJ2-3
DNA: TGTGCCAGCAGTGAAACCCAGGGGACAGGCACAGATACGCAGTATTTT
CDR3: CASSETQGTGTDTQYF

size: .
V: TRBV9
D: .
J: TRBJ2-5
DNA: TGTGCCAGCAGCGTTACAGGGCAAGAGACCCAGTACTTC
CDR3: CASSVTGQETQYF

size: .
V: TRBV6-5
D: TRBD1
J: TRBJ2-2
DNA: TGTGCCAGCCGAGACAGGGCCGGGGAGCTGTTTTTT
CDR3: CASRDRAGELFF

size: few
V: TRBV5-1
D: TRBD1
J: TRBJ1-2
DNA: TGCGCCAGCTCGGACAGGGGTTATGGCTACACCTTC
CDR3: CASSDRGYGYTF

size: few
V: TRBV5-1
D: .
J: TRBJ1-4
DNA: TGCGCCAGCAGCCCCCGCGGGGACGCAACTAATGAAAAACTGTTTTTT
CDR3: CASSPRGDATNEKLFF

size: .
V: TRBV5-4
D: .
J: TRBJ1-2
DNA: TGCGCCAGCAGCCAAGAGGGGAACTATGGCTACACCTTC
CDR3: CASSQEGNYGYTF

size: few
V: TRBV6-5
D: TRBD1
J: TRBJ2-7
DNA: TGTGCCAGCAGCACCGGGACAGGGAACGAGCAGTACTTC
CDR3: CASSTGTGNEQYF

size: .
V: TRBV30
D: .
J: TRBJ1-1
DNA: TGTGCCAGAGAGCAGGCCACTGAAGCTTTCTTT
CDR3: CAREQATEAFF

size: few
V: TRBV14
D: TRBD1
J: TRBJ1-2
DNA: TGTGCCAGCAGCCAGGGACAGGGGCGGTCCTATGGCTACACCTTC
CDR3: CASSQGQGRSYGYTF

size: medium-sized
V: TRBV7-8
D: TRBD2
J: TRBJ2-1
DNA: TGTGCCAGCAGCCGGTCCGGGGGGTACAATGAGCAGTTCTTC
CDR3: CASSRSGGYNEQFF

size: few
V: TRBV6-4
D: TRBD2
J: TRBJ2-3
DNA: TGTGCCAGCAGCCCCGAGGGCGGGGGGGCCGCAGATACGCAGTATTTT
CDR3: CASSPEGGGAADTQYF